These 6 T cell receptor beta chains were all obtained from the same sample, sequenced in a study of blood T cell repertoires in COVID-19. The table came from immunoSEQ multiplex PCR; TCRdb's copy has only in-frame clones and leaves some out. The sample lists 65,000 or so clones, around 65% occurring once. Sequencing was done on a sample of PBMCs or T cells enriched from blood (not recorded which). These TCRs come from a woman aged 55 to 70 who had been exposed to COVID-19.

The gene calls are TRBV3-1 (or the pseudogene TRBV3-2) and TRBJ1-6, with 9 bases that match TRBD1. The CDR3 is made up of 17 amino acids. The germline CDR1 and CDR2 sequences are LGHDT and YNNKEL (reference sequence). Trimming took 2 bases from V and 9 from J; bases not matched to a gene: 11. CDR3 loop: CASSQPGATGGSSPLHF. CDR3 nucleotide sequence: TGTGCCAGCAGCCAACCCGGAGCCACAGGGGGCAGTTCACCCCTCCACTTT.

V and J are TRBV6-5 and TRBJ1-2, with D perhaps matching TRBD1 (5 bases). V was pared by 6 bases and J by 6 bases, with 17 bases between. The CDR3 loop spans 14 amino acids. Germline CDR1 is MNHEY and CDR2 is SVGAGI. The CDR3 sequence: CASRSGTDADGYTF. CDR3 DNA: TGTGCCAGCAGATCAGGGACTGACGCTGATGGCTACACCTTC.

This clone was seen a few times. This rearrangement joins TRBV11-3 to TRBJ1-1, with no clear D. Trimming left V 3 bases short and J 4 bases short, with 9 bases between. The CDR3 covers 13 residues. CDR1 SGHNT and CDR2 YENEEA come from the germline V gene. In nucleotides, the CDR3 is TGTGCCAGCAGCTTGAGGGAGGGCACTGAAGCTTTCTTT. Protein sequence: CASSLREGTEAFF.

V and J are TRBV6-2 or TRBV6-3 and TRBJ1-5; D is ambiguous. CDR1 is MNHEY, CDR2 SVGEGT, per germline. V was clipped by 6 bases and J by 0 bases, with 12 bases between them. The CDR3 contains 15 residues. The CDR3 nucleotides are TGTGCCAGCAGCCCCCGCTATCATAGCAATCAGCCCCAGCATTTT. This encodes CASSPRYHSNQPQHF.

The gene calls are TRBV24-1 and TRBJ2-5; D ambiguous. Trimming took off 2 bases at V and 3 bases at J, with 3 bases between the two ends. The germline CDR1 and CDR2 sequences are KGHDR and SFDVKD. The CDR3 runs 12 residues. In DNA, the CDR3 is TGTGCCACCAGTGATTACAAAGAGACCCAGTACTTC. It yields the protein CATSDYKETQYF.

The chain uses TRBV29-1 and TRBJ2-1, with 7 bases fitting TRBD1. The J segment lost 8 bases and the V segment lost 5 bases, leaving 3 bases of the junction unmatched. Germline-derived CDR1 and CDR2 are SQVTM and ANQGSEA. The CDR3 spans 11 residues. The CDR3 loop is CSVSQGYEQFF. Written as DNA, the CDR3 is TGCAGCGTTTCACAGGGGTATGAGCAGTTCTTC.